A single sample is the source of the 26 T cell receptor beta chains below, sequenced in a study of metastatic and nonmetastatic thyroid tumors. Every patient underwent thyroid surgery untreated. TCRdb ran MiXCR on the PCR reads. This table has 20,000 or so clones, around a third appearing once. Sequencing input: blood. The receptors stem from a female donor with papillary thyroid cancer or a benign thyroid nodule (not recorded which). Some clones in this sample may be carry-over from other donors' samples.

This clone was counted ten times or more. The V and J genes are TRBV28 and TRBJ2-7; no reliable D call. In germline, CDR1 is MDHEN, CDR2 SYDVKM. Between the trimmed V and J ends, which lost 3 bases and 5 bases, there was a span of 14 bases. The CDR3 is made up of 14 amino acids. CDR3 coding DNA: TGTGCCAGCAGTTTGCCCAGGCCCCGGGACGAGCAGTACTTC. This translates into CASSLPRPRDEQYF.

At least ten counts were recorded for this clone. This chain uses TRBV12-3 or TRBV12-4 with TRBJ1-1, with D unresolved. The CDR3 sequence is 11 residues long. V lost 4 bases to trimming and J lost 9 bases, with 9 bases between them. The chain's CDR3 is CASSSQRKAFF. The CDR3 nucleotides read TGTGCCAGCAGTTCACAGAGAAAAGCTTTCTTT.

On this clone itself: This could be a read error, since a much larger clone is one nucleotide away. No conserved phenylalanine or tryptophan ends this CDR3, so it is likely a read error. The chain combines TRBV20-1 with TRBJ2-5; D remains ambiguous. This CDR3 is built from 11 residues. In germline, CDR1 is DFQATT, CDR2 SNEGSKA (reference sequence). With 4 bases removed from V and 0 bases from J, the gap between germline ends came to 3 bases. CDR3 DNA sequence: TGCAGTGCTACAGACCAAGAGACCCAGTACCTC. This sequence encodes CSATDQETQYL.

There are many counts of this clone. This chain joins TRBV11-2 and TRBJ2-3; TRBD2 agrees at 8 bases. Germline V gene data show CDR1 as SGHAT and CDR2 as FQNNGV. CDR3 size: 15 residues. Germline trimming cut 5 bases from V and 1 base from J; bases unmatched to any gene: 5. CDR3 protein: CASSPRRGGTDTQYF. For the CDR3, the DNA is TGTGCCAGCAGCCCCAGGCGGGGGGGCACAGATACGCAGTATTTT.

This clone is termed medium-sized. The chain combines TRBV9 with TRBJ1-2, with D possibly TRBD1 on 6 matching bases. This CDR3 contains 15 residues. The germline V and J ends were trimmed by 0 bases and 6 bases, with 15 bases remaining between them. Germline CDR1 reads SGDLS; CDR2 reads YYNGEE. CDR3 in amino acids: CASSVDQGLGDGYTF. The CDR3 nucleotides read TGTGCCAGCAGCGTAGATCAGGGGCTTGGTGATGGCTACACCTTC.

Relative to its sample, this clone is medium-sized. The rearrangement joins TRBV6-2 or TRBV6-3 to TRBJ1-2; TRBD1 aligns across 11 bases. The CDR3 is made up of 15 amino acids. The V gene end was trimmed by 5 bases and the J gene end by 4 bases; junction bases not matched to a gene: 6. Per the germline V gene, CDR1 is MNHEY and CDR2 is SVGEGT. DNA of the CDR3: TGTGCCAGCAGTCCTCGGACAGGGGGCGTCTATGGCTACACCTTC. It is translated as CASSPRTGGVYGYTF.

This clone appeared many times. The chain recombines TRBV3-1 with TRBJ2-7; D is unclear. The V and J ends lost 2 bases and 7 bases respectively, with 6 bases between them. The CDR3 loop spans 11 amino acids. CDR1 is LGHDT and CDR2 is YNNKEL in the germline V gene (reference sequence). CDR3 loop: CASSQSEEQYF. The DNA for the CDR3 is TGTGCCAGCAGCCAATCAGAGGAGCAGTACTTC.

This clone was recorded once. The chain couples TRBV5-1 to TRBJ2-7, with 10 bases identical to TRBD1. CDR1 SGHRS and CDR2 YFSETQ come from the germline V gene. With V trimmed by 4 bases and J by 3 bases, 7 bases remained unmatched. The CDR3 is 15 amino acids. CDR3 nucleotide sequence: TGCGCCAGCAGCGTAGGACAGGGGGGTATCTACGAGCAGTACTTC. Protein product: CASSVGQGGIYEQYF.

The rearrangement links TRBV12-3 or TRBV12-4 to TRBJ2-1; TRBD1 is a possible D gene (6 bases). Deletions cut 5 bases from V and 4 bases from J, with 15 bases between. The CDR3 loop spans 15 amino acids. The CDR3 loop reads CASSKSGTRYNEQFF. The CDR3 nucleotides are TGTGCCAGCAGTAAGTCCGGGACAAGGTACAATGAGCAGTTCTTC.

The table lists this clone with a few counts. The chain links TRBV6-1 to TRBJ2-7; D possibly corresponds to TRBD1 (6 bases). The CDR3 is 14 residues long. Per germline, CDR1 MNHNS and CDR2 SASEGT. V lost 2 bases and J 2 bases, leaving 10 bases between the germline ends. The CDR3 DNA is TGTGCCAGCAGTGAAATGGGGGCAACCTACGAGCAGTACGTC. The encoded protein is CASSEMGATYEQYV.

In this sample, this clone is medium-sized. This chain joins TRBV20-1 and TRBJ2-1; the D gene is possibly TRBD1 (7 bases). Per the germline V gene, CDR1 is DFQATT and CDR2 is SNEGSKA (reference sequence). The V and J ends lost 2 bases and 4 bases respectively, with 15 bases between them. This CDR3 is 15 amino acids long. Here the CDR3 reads CSARSAGQIYNEQFF. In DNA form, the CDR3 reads TGCAGTGCTAGATCTGCGGGACAGATTTACAATGAGCAGTTCTTC.

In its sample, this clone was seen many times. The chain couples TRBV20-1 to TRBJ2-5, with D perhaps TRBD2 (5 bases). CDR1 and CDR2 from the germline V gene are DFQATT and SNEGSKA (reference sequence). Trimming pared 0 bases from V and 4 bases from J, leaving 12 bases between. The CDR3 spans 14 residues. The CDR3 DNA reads TGCAGTGCTAGAGAATCGGGGATTCTAGAGACCCAGTACTTC. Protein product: CSARESGILETQYF.

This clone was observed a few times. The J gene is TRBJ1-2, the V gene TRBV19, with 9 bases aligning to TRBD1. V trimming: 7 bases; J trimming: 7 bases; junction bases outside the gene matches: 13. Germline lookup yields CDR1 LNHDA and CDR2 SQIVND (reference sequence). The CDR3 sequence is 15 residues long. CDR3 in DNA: TGTGCCAGTAACCCCGACAGGGGGAGTATCGCTGGCTACACCTTC. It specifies CASNPDRGSIAGYTF.

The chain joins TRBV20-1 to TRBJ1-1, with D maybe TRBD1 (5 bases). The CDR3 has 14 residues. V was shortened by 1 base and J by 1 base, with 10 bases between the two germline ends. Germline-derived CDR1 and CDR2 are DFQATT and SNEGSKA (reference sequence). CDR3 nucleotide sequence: TGCAGTGCTAGAGTTCCAGGGAGGAACACTGAAGCTTTCTTT. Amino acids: CSARVPGRNTEAFF.

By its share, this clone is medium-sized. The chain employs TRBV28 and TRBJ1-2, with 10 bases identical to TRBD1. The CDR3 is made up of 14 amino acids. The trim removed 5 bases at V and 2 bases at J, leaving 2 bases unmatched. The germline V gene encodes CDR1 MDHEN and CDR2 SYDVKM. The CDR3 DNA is TGTGCCAGCAGTCCGGGACAGGGGAACTATGGCTACACCTTC. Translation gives CASSPGQGNYGYTF.

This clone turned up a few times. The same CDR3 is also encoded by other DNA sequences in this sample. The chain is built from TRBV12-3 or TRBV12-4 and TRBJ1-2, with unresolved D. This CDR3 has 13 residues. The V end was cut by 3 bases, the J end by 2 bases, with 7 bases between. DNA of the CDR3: TGTGCCAGCAGTTTGGATGGCAACTATGGCTACACCTTC. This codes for CASSLDGNYGYTF.

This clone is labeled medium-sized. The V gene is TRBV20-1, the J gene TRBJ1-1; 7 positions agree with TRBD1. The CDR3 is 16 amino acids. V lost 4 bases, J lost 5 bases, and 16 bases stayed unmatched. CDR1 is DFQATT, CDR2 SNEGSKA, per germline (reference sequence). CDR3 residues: CSAIRGIRGGRTEAFF. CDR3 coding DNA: TGCAGTGCTATCCGGGGAATCAGGGGGGGGCGGACTGAAGCTTTCTTT.

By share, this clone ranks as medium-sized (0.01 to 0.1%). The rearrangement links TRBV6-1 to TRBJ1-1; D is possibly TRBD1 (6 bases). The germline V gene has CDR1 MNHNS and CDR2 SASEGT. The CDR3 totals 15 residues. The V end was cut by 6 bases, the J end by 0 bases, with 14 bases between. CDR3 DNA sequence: TGTGCCAGCAGGAGACAGGACAATTTGAACACTGAAGCTTTCTTT. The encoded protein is CASRRQDNLNTEAFF.

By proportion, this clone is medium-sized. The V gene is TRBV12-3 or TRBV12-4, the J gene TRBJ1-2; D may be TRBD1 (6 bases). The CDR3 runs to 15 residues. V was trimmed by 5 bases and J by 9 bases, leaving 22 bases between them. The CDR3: CASSHKQGPAISYTF. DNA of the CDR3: TGTGCCAGCAGTCACAAACAGGGACCGGCTATAAGCTACACCTTC.

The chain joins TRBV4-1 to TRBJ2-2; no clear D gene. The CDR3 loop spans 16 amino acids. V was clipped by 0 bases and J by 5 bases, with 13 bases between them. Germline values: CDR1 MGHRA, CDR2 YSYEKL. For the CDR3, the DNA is TGCGCCAGCAGCCAAGAAAGGCAGTTACTTACCGGGGAGCTGTTTTTT. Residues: CASSQERQLLTGELFF.

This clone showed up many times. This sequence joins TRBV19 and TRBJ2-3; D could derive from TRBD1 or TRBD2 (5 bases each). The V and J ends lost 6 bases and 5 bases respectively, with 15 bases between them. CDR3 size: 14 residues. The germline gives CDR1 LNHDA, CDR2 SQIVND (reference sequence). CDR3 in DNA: TGTGCCAGTAGAGTATCGGGGCTTGGAGATACGCAGTATTTT. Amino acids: CASRVSGLGDTQYF.

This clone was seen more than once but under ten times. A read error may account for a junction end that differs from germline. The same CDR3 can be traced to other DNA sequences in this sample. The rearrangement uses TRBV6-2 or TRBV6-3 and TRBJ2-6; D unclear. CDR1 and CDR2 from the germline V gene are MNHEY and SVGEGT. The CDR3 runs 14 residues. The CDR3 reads CASSYSSGANVLTF. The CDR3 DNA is TGTGCCAGCAGCTACAGCTCTGGTGCCAACGTCCTGACTTTC.

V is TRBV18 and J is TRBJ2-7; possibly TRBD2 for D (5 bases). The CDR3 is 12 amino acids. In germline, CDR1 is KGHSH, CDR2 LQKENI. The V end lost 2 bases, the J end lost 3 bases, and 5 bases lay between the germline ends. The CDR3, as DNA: TGTGCCAGCTCACCAGGGAGCTACGAGCAGTACTTC. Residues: CASSPGSYEQYF. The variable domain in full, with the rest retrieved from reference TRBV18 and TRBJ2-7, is NAGVMQNPRHLVRRRGQEARLRCSPMKGHSHVYWYRQLPEEGLKFMVYLQKENIIDESGMPKERFSAEFPKEGPSILRIQQVVRGDSAAYFCASSPGSYEQYFGPGTRLTVT.

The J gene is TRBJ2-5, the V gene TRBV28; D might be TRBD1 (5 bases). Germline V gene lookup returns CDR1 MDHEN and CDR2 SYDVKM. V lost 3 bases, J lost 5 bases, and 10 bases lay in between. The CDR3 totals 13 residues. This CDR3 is CASSFQGRETQYF. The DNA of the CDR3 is TGTGCCAGCAGTTTTCAGGGTAGGGAGACCCAGTACTTC.

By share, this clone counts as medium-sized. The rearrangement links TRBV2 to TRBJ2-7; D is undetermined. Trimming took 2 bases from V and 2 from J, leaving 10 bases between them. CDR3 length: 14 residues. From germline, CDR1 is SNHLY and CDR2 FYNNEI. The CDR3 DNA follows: TGTGCCAGCAGTGAATTCACTCTGGCCTACGAGCAGTACTTC. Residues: CASSEFTLAYEQYF.

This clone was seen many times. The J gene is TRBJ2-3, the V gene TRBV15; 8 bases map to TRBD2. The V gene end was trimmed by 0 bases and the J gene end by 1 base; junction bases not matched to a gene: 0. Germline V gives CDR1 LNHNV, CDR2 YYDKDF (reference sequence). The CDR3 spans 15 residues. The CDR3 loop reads CATSREAGGTDTQYF. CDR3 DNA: TGTGCCACCAGCAGAGAAGCGGGGGGCACAGATACGCAGTATTTT.